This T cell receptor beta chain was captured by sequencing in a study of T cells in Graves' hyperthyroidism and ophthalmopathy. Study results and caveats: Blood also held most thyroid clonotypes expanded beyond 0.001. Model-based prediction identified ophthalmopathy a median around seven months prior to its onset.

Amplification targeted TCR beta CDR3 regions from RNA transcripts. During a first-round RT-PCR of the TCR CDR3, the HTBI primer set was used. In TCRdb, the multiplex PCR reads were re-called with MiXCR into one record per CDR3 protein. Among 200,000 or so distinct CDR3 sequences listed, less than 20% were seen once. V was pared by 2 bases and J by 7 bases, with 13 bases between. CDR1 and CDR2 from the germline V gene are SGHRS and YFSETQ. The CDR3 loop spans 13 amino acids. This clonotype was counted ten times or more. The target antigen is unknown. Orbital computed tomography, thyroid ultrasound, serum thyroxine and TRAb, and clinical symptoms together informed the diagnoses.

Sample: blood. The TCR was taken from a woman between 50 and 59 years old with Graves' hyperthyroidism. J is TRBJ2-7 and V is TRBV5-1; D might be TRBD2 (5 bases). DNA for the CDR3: TGCGCCAGCAGCTTCTGGACTGCTCCAGAGCAGTACTTC. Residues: CASSFWTAPEQYF.